Included here is one TCR beta chain sequence, with context. Its target is not known. This record belongs to a study of cytomegalovirus exposure and HLA in healthy donors. Study summary: Earlier results showed roughly 120 million unique TCR beta sequences derived from 150 million to 200 million T cells.

PCR primers comprised 60 Vbeta and 13 Jbeta primers. Assay: immunoSEQ multiplex PCR; the TCRdb copy retains only in-frame clones and omits some. The sample yields 150,000 to 200,000 clones, approximately 70% seen once. Findings of the study overall: V- and J-gene trimming of TCR beta was linked (in a later analysis) to a missense DCLRE1C variant.

Germline lookup yields CDR1 SNHLY and CDR2 FYNNEI. The CDR3 runs to 13 residues. V was trimmed by 4 bases and J by 5 bases, leaving 12 bases between them. This chain links TRBV2 with TRBJ2-7; D is perhaps TRBD2 (5 bases). The sequence came from a man aged 40-50 years in good health and CMV-seropositive. Material for sequencing was PBMCs. The CDR3 DNA is TGTGCCAGCAGTGGGGGAGACACCAACGAGCAGTACTTC. Translated: CASSGGDTNEQYF.